The next 2 T cell receptor beta chains were all read from a single sample in a study of OX40 agonist ivuxolimab in advanced cancers. Clones were sequenced by immunoSEQ multiplex PCR, and TCRdb holds only the in-frame ones, with some missing. The table lists roughly 64,000 clones, approximately 81% of them singletons, with 2.5% to 3.5% in the top ten. Sequences were derived from CD4+ or CD8+ T cells sorted from blood, sampled in a trial of the OX40 agonist ivuxolimab. The receptors were sampled from an adult with an advanced solid tumor such as melanoma, head and neck, liver or kidney cancer.

The genes are TRBV28 and TRBJ2-3, with a weak D call TRBD2 (8 bases). Between the trimmed V and J ends, which lost 3 bases and 0 bases, there was a span of 25 bases. The germline V gene has CDR1 MDHEN and CDR2 SYDVKM. The CDR3 has 20 residues. The CDR3 protein is CASSLGGRGLIAGSTDTQYF. The CDR3 nucleotides read TGTGCCAGCAGTTTGGGGGGCAGGGGGTTGATAGCGGGAAGCACAGATACGCAGTATTTT.

V and J are TRBV19 and TRBJ2-5; 8 bases fit TRBD2. V gave up 6 bases and J gave up 4 bases; unmatched junction bases: 4. Looked up from germline, CDR1 is LNHDA and CDR2 is SQIVND (reference sequence). This CDR3 region has 13 residues. As DNA, the CDR3 is TGTGCCAGTAGCCCCGGGAGGGGAGAGACCCAGTACTTC. Translated: CASSPGRGETQYF.